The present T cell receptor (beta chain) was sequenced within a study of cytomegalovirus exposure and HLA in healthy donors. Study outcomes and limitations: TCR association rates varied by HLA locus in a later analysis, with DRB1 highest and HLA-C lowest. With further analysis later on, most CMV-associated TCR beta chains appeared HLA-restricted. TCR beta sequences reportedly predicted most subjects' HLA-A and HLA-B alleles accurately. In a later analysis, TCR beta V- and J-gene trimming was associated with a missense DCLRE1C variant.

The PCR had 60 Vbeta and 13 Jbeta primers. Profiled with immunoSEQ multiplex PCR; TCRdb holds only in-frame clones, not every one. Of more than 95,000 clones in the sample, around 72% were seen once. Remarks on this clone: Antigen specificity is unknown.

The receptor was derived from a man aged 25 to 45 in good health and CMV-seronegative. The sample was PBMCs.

The CDR3 region has the DNA TGTGCCAGCAGCTCACAGGGAGACACTGAAGCTTTCTTT. Its translation: CASSSQGDTEAFF. The genes are TRBV7-2 and TRBJ1-1, with D tentatively TRBD1 (6 bases). Germline values: CDR1 SGHTA, CDR2 FQGNSA. V lost 4 bases, J lost 3 bases, and 9 bases lay in between. The CDR3 sequence is 13 residues long. Drawing the rest from reference TRBV7-2 and TRBJ1-1, the complete variable domain is GAGVSQSPSNKVTEKGKDVELRCDPISGHTALYWYRQSLGQGLEFLIYFQGNSAPDKSGLPSDRFSAERTGGSVSTLTIQRTQQEDSAVYLCASSSQGDTEAFFGQGTRLTVV.